These T cell receptor beta chains were read from a single sample in a study of early T cells in non-severe SARS-CoV-2 infection. One entry per CDR3 protein, called by TCRdb with MiXCR from the 5' RACE reads. This table holds about 43,000 distinct CDR3 sequences, approximately 11% found once. Sequencing was done on a sample of whole blood. The source is an adult who was a healthcare worker with PCR-confirmed SARS-CoV-2 infection or an uninfected control (not recorded which). The CDR3 runs from the conserved cysteine through the conserved F or W. A D gene is named only where the DNA matches it firmly. Size is stated for part of the rows, as once, few or many counts, or as a class when the clone is expanded.

clone_size j_call v_call d_call cdr3_nt cdr3_aa
- TRBJ1-1 TRBV7-9 - TGTGCCAGCAGCTTACATGCGGCCCACACTGAAGCTTTCTTT CASSLHAAHTEAFF
- TRBJ1-4 TRBV7-8 TRBD1 TGTGCCAGCAGCTTGCAGGGGGCAACTAATGAAAAACTGTTTTTT CASSLQGATNEKLFF
many TRBJ2-7 TRBV6-5 TRBD1 TGTGCCAGCAGATCGACAGGGGGGAGTGGGGAGCAGTACTTC CASRSTGGSGEQYF
many TRBJ2-3 TRBV2 - TGTGCCAGCAGTGAAATCCCCTACCTGCTGGGTACGCAGTATTTT CASSEIPYLLGTQYF
few TRBJ2-7 TRBV9 - TGTGCCAGCAGCGTGGGGGCCATGCCGGGGAACGAGCAGTACTTC CASSVGAMPGNEQYF
few TRBJ1-3 TRBV14 - TGTGCCAGCAGCCAAGTGGGCAGCTTCTCTGGAAACACCATATATTTT CASSQVGSFSGNTIYF
many TRBJ1-1 TRBV7-9 - TGTGCCAGCAGCTTAATTGTAATGAACACTGAAGCTTTCTTT CASSLIVMNTEAFF
- TRBJ1-1 TRBV29-1 - TGCAGCGTTGTTCGAGGGGTGACTGAAGCTTTCTTT CSVVRGVTEAFF
- TRBJ1-1 TRBV9 TRBD1 TGTGCCAGCAGCCCCCAGGACAGGGAGGGGTGGGAGAACACTGAAGCTTTCTTT CASSPQDREGWENTEAFF
many TRBJ1-1 TRBV3-1 - TGTGCCAGCAGCCACGCTCGAGCAGGGCTCACTGAAGCTTTCTTT CASSHARAGLTEAFF
few TRBJ2-3 TRBV6-2/TRBV6-3 - TGTGCCAGCACCGAGTCGAGAGATACGCAGTATTTT CASTESRDTQYF
many TRBJ1-1 TRBV4-1 - TGCGCCAGCAGCCAAGGCGGGGAAGCCATTGGTCGGACTGAAGCTTTCTTT CASSQGGEAIGRTEAFF
many TRBJ2-2 TRBV12-3/TRBV12-4 - TGTGCCAGCAGTTTTGGGGCTGACACCGGGGAGCTGTTTTTT CASSFGADTGELFF